This is a list of T cell receptor beta chains from one sample in a study of blood T cell repertoires in COVID-19. TCRdb's table, derived via immunoSEQ multiplex PCR, lists solely in-frame clones and lacks some. The profile covers approximately 390,000 clones, with 88% appearing a single time and roughly 2% taken by the ten largest. The material sequenced was PBMCs or T cells enriched from blood (not recorded which). Receptor source: a woman between 35 and 50 years old with acute COVID-19. Each CDR3 is given with its conserved first and last residue. D genes are given only for firm matches. Clone sizes are given selectively: once, few, many, or a class where the clone is expanded.

V gene: TRBV4-1
J gene: TRBJ2-5
D gene: .
clone size: many
CDR3 protein: CASSQDTSGDFQETQYF
CDR3 DNA: TGCGCCAGCAGCCAAGATACCAGCGGAGACTTCCAAGAGACCCAGTACTTC

V gene: TRBV5-6
J gene: TRBJ1-2
D gene: TRBD1
clone size: .
CDR3 protein: CASSLTHRGLGYTF
CDR3 DNA: TGTGCCAGCAGCTTAACCCACAGGGGGCTTGGCTACACCTTC

V gene: TRBV4-1
J gene: TRBJ2-4
D gene: .
clone size: .
CDR3 protein: CASSGQGNIQYF
CDR3 DNA: TGCGCCAGCAGTGGACAAGGAAACATTCAGTACTTC

V gene: TRBV2
J gene: TRBJ1-2
D gene: .
clone size: .
CDR3 protein: CASSREAYGYTF
CDR3 DNA: TGTGCCAGCAGCAGGGAGGCCTATGGCTACACCTTC

V gene: TRBV5-1
J gene: TRBJ2-5
D gene: TRBD2
clone size: .
CDR3 protein: CASSPGLAGGQETQYF
CDR3 DNA: TGCGCCAGCAGCCCAGGACTAGCGGGGGGGCAAGAGACCCAGTACTTC

V gene: TRBV19
J gene: TRBJ2-5
D gene: .
clone size: .
CDR3 protein: CASSIDRGTQYF
CDR3 DNA: TGTGCCAGTAGTATAGATCGAGGGACCCAGTACTTC

V gene: TRBV5-1
J gene: TRBJ1-1
D gene: TRBD1
clone size: .
CDR3 protein: CASSPKRTGGISLPEAFF
CDR3 DNA: TGCGCCAGCAGCCCGAAGAGGACAGGGGGCATCAGTCTGCCCGAAGCTTTCTTT

V gene: TRBV5-1
J gene: TRBJ2-4
D gene: TRBD1
clone size: .
CDR3 protein: CASSLGFGTVENIQYF
CDR3 DNA: TGCGCCAGCAGCTTGGGTTTTGGGACAGTGGAAAACATTCAGTACTTC

V gene: TRBV6-4
J gene: TRBJ1-2
D gene: TRBD1
clone size: few
CDR3 protein: CASSPGQGAGGYTF
CDR3 DNA: TGTGCCAGCAGTCCCGGACAGGGAGCGGGTGGCTACACCTTC

V gene: TRBV3-1/TRBV3-2
J gene: TRBJ2-4
D gene: .
clone size: .
CDR3 protein: CASSQEALLPTIQYF
CDR3 DNA: TGTGCCAGCAGCCAAGAAGCCCTCCTTCCCACCATTCAGTACTTC

V gene: TRBV7-9
J gene: TRBJ2-4
D gene: .
clone size: .
CDR3 protein: CASSPPSKNIQYF
CDR3 DNA: TGTGCCAGCTCACCACCGAGCAAAAACATTCAGTACTTC

V gene: TRBV30
J gene: TRBJ1-5
D gene: TRBD1
clone size: .
CDR3 protein: CAWGQGASQPQHF
CDR3 DNA: TGTGCCTGGGGACAGGGGGCCTCTCAGCCCCAGCATTTT

V gene: TRBV9
J gene: TRBJ1-6
D gene: TRBD1
clone size: few
CDR3 protein: CASSERTGQGSSPLHF
CDR3 DNA: TGTGCCAGCAGCGAAAGAACGGGACAGGGGAGTTCACCCCTCCACTTT

V gene: TRBV20-1
J gene: TRBJ2-5
D gene: .
clone size: .
CDR3 protein: CSSQGKETQYF
CDR3 DNA: TGCAGTTCACAGGGTAAAGAGACCCAGTACTTC

V gene: TRBV6-2/TRBV6-3
J gene: TRBJ1-5
D gene: .
clone size: .
CDR3 protein: CASSYAGFSNQPQHF
CDR3 DNA: TGTGCCAGCAGTTATGCAGGGTTTAGCAATCAGCCCCAGCATTTT

V gene: TRBV27
J gene: TRBJ1-1
D gene: TRBD1
clone size: few
CDR3 protein: CASSLFRGSTEAFF
CDR3 DNA: TGTGCCAGCAGTCTATTCAGGGGGAGCACTGAAGCTTTCTTT

V gene: TRBV9
J gene: TRBJ1-2
D gene: .
clone size: .
CDR3 protein: CASSVDAVNYGYTF
CDR3 DNA: TGTGCCAGCAGCGTAGATGCAGTTAACTATGGCTACACCTTC

V gene: TRBV2
J gene: TRBJ1-2
D gene: .
clone size: .
CDR3 protein: CASRAGYGYTF
CDR3 DNA: TGTGCCAGCAGGGCTGGCTATGGCTACACCTTC

V gene: TRBV19
J gene: TRBJ1-5
D gene: TRBD1
clone size: once
CDR3 protein: CASTPWRDSHQPQHF
CDR3 DNA: TGTGCCAGTACCCCATGGAGGGACAGTCATCAGCCCCAGCATTTT

V gene: TRBV6-1
J gene: TRBJ1-4
D gene: .
clone size: few
CDR3 protein: CASSEPGGGRILEKLFF
CDR3 DNA: TGTGCCAGCAGTGAACCCGGCGGGGGCAGAATACTAGAAAAACTGTTTTTT

V gene: TRBV2
J gene: TRBJ1-2
D gene: TRBD1
clone size: .
CDR3 protein: CASSDGTERSSGYTF
CDR3 DNA: TGTGCCAGCAGTGATGGGACAGAAAGGAGTTCTGGCTACACCTTC

V gene: TRBV4-1
J gene: TRBJ2-2
D gene: .
clone size: .
CDR3 protein: CASSRPGQRTTGELFF
CDR3 DNA: TGCGCCAGCAGCCGTCCGGGACAAAGGACCACCGGGGAGCTGTTTTTT

V gene: TRBV5-1
J gene: TRBJ1-5
D gene: .
clone size: .
CDR3 protein: CASSLGGEAWQPQHF
CDR3 DNA: TGCGCCAGCAGCTTGGGAGGGGAGGCCTGGCAGCCCCAGCATTTT

V gene: TRBV7-2
J gene: TRBJ2-5
D gene: TRBD1
clone size: .
CDR3 protein: CASSHDRTGSYQETQYF
CDR3 DNA: TGTGCCAGCAGCCACGACAGGACAGGTTCCTACCAAGAGACCCAGTACTTC

V gene: TRBV30
J gene: TRBJ1-4
D gene: TRBD1
clone size: .
CDR3 protein: CAWSVGTGGLVREKLFF
CDR3 DNA: TGTGCCTGGAGTGTGGGGACAGGGGGCTTGGTGCGAGAAAAACTGTTTTTT

V gene: TRBV5-1
J gene: TRBJ1-4
D gene: TRBD1
clone size: .
CDR3 protein: CASSSGRQGNEKLFF
CDR3 DNA: TGCGCCAGCAGCTCGGGGCGACAGGGAAACGAAAAACTGTTTTTT

V gene: TRBV19
J gene: TRBJ2-7
D gene: .
clone size: .
CDR3 protein: CASSIMGRGTAVVPEQYF
CDR3 DNA: TGTGCCAGTAGTATTATGGGGCGCGGGACAGCAGTGGTCCCCGAGCAGTACTTC

V gene: TRBV5-1
J gene: TRBJ2-7
D gene: .
clone size: .
CDR3 protein: CASSLQVSSSYEQYF
CDR3 DNA: TGCGCCAGCAGCTTGCAGGTCAGTAGCTCCTACGAGCAGTACTTC

V gene: TRBV4-1
J gene: TRBJ2-3
D gene: TRBD2
clone size: once
CDR3 protein: CASSHEGLAGDTQYF
CDR3 DNA: TGCGCCAGCAGCCACGAAGGACTAGCGGGAGATACGCAGTATTTT

V gene: TRBV4-2
J gene: TRBJ2-1
D gene: .
clone size: .
CDR3 protein: CASSQARNNEQFF
CDR3 DNA: TGTGCCAGCAGCCAAGCCCGTAACAATGAGCAGTTCTTC

V gene: TRBV25-1
J gene: TRBJ1-6
D gene: .
clone size: .
CDR3 protein: CASSEYTPQSPENSPLHF
CDR3 DNA: TGTGCCAGCAGTGAATATACCCCACAGTCTCCCGAGAATTCACCCCTCCACTTT

V gene: TRBV2
J gene: TRBJ2-2
D gene: .
clone size: few
CDR3 protein: CASKTLSSNTGELFF
CDR3 DNA: TGTGCCAGCAAAACCCTATCCTCGAACACCGGGGAGCTGTTTTTT

V gene: TRBV24-1
J gene: TRBJ1-2
D gene: .
clone size: .
CDR3 protein: CATEGNDYGYTF
CDR3 DNA: TGTGCCACCGAGGGCAACGACTATGGCTACACCTTC

V gene: TRBV6-2/TRBV6-3
J gene: TRBJ1-2
D gene: TRBD1
clone size: .
CDR3 protein: CASSYPGQGAYGYTF
CDR3 DNA: TGTGCCAGCAGTTACCCGGGACAGGGGGCGTATGGCTACACCTTC

V gene: TRBV4-2
J gene: TRBJ2-3
D gene: TRBD2
clone size: .
CDR3 protein: CASSQELAGGTDTQYF
CDR3 DNA: TGTGCCAGCAGCCAGGAACTAGCGGGGGGAACAGATACGCAGTATTTT

V gene: TRBV19
J gene: TRBJ1-5
D gene: .
clone size: few
CDR3 protein: CASHYRGVGQPQHF
CDR3 DNA: TGTGCCAGTCACTACCGGGGGGTCGGGCAGCCCCAGCATTTT

V gene: TRBV5-1
J gene: TRBJ2-7
D gene: TRBD1
clone size: .
CDR3 protein: CASSSEGQSYEQYF
CDR3 DNA: TGCGCCAGCAGCTCCGAGGGACAGTCCTACGAGCAGTACTTC

V gene: TRBV19
J gene: TRBJ1-5
D gene: .
clone size: .
CDR3 protein: CAGQGGSNQPQHF
CDR3 DNA: TGTGCCGGGCAGGGTGGAAGCAATCAGCCCCAGCATTTT

V gene: TRBV9
J gene: TRBJ2-5
D gene: TRBD2
clone size: .
CDR3 protein: CASSVEASGETQYF
CDR3 DNA: TGTGCCAGCAGCGTAGAGGCTAGCGGGGAGACCCAGTACTTC

V gene: TRBV2
J gene: TRBJ2-1
D gene: .
clone size: few
CDR3 protein: CASTQQQGASGEQFF
CDR3 DNA: TGTGCCAGCACCCAACAACAGGGGGCTAGCGGGGAGCAGTTCTTC

V gene: TRBV30
J gene: TRBJ2-1
D gene: .
clone size: .
CDR3 protein: CAWGGRNEQFF
CDR3 DNA: TGTGCCTGGGGAGGGCGGAATGAGCAGTTCTTC

V gene: TRBV5-4
J gene: TRBJ2-5
D gene: TRBD1
clone size: .
CDR3 protein: CASSLPTGARETQYF
CDR3 DNA: TGTGCCAGCAGCTTACCCACAGGGGCGCGAGAGACCCAGTACTTC

V gene: TRBV30
J gene: TRBJ1-6
D gene: .
clone size: .
CDR3 protein: CAWTERVLSPLHF
CDR3 DNA: TGTGCCTGGACCGAGAGGGTCCTTTCACCCCTCCACTTT

V gene: TRBV6-1
J gene: TRBJ2-5
D gene: .
clone size: .
CDR3 protein: CASSEGGGTYQETQYF
CDR3 DNA: TGTGCCAGCAGTGAAGGAGGGGGAACTTACCAAGAGACCCAGTACTTC

V gene: TRBV5-8
J gene: TRBJ2-3
D gene: TRBD2
clone size: .
CDR3 protein: CASSLGGGGADTQYF
CDR3 DNA: TGTGCCAGCAGCTTGGGTGGCGGGGGGGCCGATACGCAGTATTTT

V gene: TRBV6-5
J gene: TRBJ2-5
D gene: .
clone size: .
CDR3 protein: CASSSTLYQETQYF
CDR3 DNA: TGTGCCAGCAGTTCGACTTTGTACCAAGAGACCCAGTACTTC

V gene: TRBV19
J gene: TRBJ1-1
D gene: TRBD1
clone size: .
CDR3 protein: CASSIDRTGEIMNTEAFF
CDR3 DNA: TGTGCCAGTAGTATAGATCGGACAGGGGAGATAATGAACACTGAAGCTTTCTTT

V gene: TRBV3-1/TRBV3-2
J gene: TRBJ1-4
D gene: TRBD1
clone size: .
CDR3 protein: CASSQGTVNEKLFF
CDR3 DNA: TGTGCCAGCAGCCAGGGGACAGTTAATGAAAAACTGTTTTTT

V gene: TRBV7-9
J gene: TRBJ2-2
D gene: TRBD2
clone size: few
CDR3 protein: CASSLTSYSAGELFF
CDR3 DNA: TGTGCCAGCAGCTTGACTAGCTATAGCGCCGGGGAGCTGTTTTTT

V gene: TRBV10-3
J gene: TRBJ1-2
D gene: .
clone size: .
CDR3 protein: CAIGTIANYGYTF
CDR3 DNA: TGTGCCATCGGGACAATTGCTAACTATGGCTACACCTTC

V gene: TRBV13
J gene: TRBJ1-1
D gene: .
clone size: .
CDR3 protein: CASSPPGVGLGSTEAFF
CDR3 DNA: TGTGCCAGCAGCCCGCCGGGAGTGGGGCTGGGCAGCACTGAAGCTTTCTTT

V gene: TRBV27
J gene: TRBJ1-4
D gene: .
clone size: .
CDR3 protein: CASSSGDGTNEKLFF
CDR3 DNA: TGTGCCAGCAGTTCGGGGGATGGGACTAATGAAAAACTGTTTTTT